These 24 T cell receptor beta chains originate from one sample sequenced in a study of technical replicates of blood from four donors. TCRdb's copy holds only in-frame clones and misses some; the assay was immunoSEQ multiplex PCR. Of tens of thousands of clones listed, 93% are singletons. Sequenced material: T cells isolated from PBMCs. These receptors were collected from a human donor in good health.

The chain uses TRBV27 and TRBJ2-2, with 13 bases identical to TRBD2. J gave up 8 bases and V 7 bases, and 7 bases lay outside the gene matches. The germline V gene encodes CDR1 MNHEY and CDR2 SMNVEV (reference sequence). The CDR3 consists of 15 residues. CDR3 DNA: TGTGCCAGCACCCTACTAGCGGGAGGGCCTGGGGAGCTGTTTTTT. Protein product: CASTLLAGGPGELFF.

This clone has a single count. V is TRBV28 and J is TRBJ2-7, with D maybe TRBD1 (5 bases). This CDR3 has 12 amino acids. The V end was cut by 5 bases, the J end by 9 bases, with 14 bases between. From germline, CDR1 is MDHEN and CDR2 SYDVKM. Written as DNA, the CDR3 is TGTGCCAGCAGTCCGAAGGGGTTGGGGCAGTACTTC. Protein product: CASSPKGLGQYF. Variable domain in full (rest from reference TRBV28 and TRBJ2-7): DVKVTQSSRYLVKRTGEKVFLECVQDMDHENMFWYRQDPGLGLRLIYFSYDVKMKEKGDIPEGYSVSREKKERFSLILESASTNQTSMYLCASSPKGLGQYFGPGTRLTVT.

The CDR3 DNA reads as TGTGCCAGCACCTCAGGGTCGCGGGAGCAGTACTTC. Translating it yields CASTSGSREQYF. The chain joins TRBV28 to TRBJ2-7, with TRBD1 as a possible D gene (5 bases). The V and J ends lost 7 bases and 7 bases respectively, with 14 bases between them. Germline V gene data show CDR1 as MDHEN and CDR2 as SYDVKM. The length of the CDR3 is 12 residues.

CDR3 protein: CASSFNRLAGGPQETQYF. The CDR3 DNA follows: TGTGCCAGCAGCTTCAACAGACTAGCGGGGGGGCCACAAGAGACCCAGTACTTC. The chain carries TRBV7-8 and TRBJ2-5, with TRBD2 identical over 14 bases. CDR3 length: 18 residues. Germline CDR1 and CDR2: SGHVS and FQNEAQ. V was clipped by 3 bases and J by 2 bases; unmatched bases: 8.

The J gene is TRBJ1-5, the V gene TRBV18; maybe TRBD1 (6 bases). The V end lost 0 bases, the J end lost 1 base, and 10 bases lay between the germline ends. CDR1 is KGHSH and CDR2 is LQKENI in the germline V gene. There are 16 residues in the CDR3. This CDR3 is CASSPPDSLSNQPQHF. The CDR3 DNA is TGTGCCAGCTCACCACCGGACAGTCTGAGCAATCAGCCCCAGCATTTT. The full variable domain, rest sourced from reference TRBV18 and TRBJ1-5, is NAGVMQNPRHLVRRRGQEARLRCSPMKGHSHVYWYRQLPEEGLKFMVYLQKENIIDESGMPKERFSAEFPKEGPSILRIQQVVRGDSAAYFCASSPPDSLSNQPQHFGDGTRLSIL.

This clone was seen just once. The rearrangement uses TRBV14 and TRBJ2-7; the D gene is possibly TRBD1 (6 bases). Germline values: CDR1 SGHDN, CDR2 FVKESK. V was cut by 1 base and J by 0 bases, with 19 bases left in between. The CDR3 is 18 residues long. CDR3 nucleotide sequence: TGTGCCAGCAGCCAAGGGCCCCCCCACAGGGCGAGCTCCTACGAGCAGTACTTC. It codes for CASSQGPPHRASSYEQYF.

The V gene is TRBV10-2, the J gene TRBJ2-7, with D perhaps matching TRBD2 (6 bases). CDR3 length: 14 residues. The germline V and J ends were trimmed by 4 bases and 3 bases, with 13 bases remaining between them. Per the germline V gene, CDR1 is WSHSY and CDR2 is SAAADI. CDR3 region: CASSVASENYEQYF. The DNA for the CDR3 is TGCGCCAGCAGTGTGGCTAGCGAGAACTACGAGCAGTACTTC.

The chain uses TRBV7-9 and TRBJ1-1; 7 bases line up with TRBD1. Trimming cost V 0 bases and J 0 bases; bases outside gene matches: 1. The CDR3 has 15 amino acids. CDR1 SEHNR and CDR2 FQNEAQ come from the germline V gene (reference sequence). The CDR3 loop reads CASSLAGQMNTEAFF. CDR3 in DNA: TGTGCCAGCAGCTTAGCGGGACAGATGAACACTGAAGCTTTCTTT.

The rearrangement links TRBV30 to TRBJ1-1; unclear D gene. Trimming stripped 2 bases from V and 5 bases from J, with 15 bases between. Germline V gene data show CDR1 as GTSNPN and CDR2 as SVGIG (reference sequence). The CDR3 has 14 amino acids. DNA of the CDR3: TGTGCCTGGAGTCCAACATTAACCGGGACTGAAGCTTTCTTT. Residues: CAWSPTLTGTEAFF.

The chain links TRBV7-8 to TRBJ2-7; D is possibly TRBD1 (6 bases). Germline assignment: CDR1 SGHVS and CDR2 FQNEAQ. The CDR3 spans 16 residues. Trimming took 0 bases from V and 7 from J, leaving 19 bases between them. CDR3 loop: CASSLAPAYVTGEQYF. DNA for the CDR3: TGTGCCAGCAGCTTAGCTCCTGCGTACGTAACAGGGGAGCAGTACTTC.

V gene TRBV11-1 combines with J gene TRBJ2-5; 10 positions agree with TRBD1. The trim removed 5 bases at V and 4 bases at J, leaving 4 bases unmatched. Germline V lookup: CDR1 SGHAT, CDR2 FQDESV (reference sequence). This CDR3 has 14 amino acids. CDR3 DNA sequence: TGTGCCAGCAGCACGAGGGACAGGGGAGAGACCCAGTACTTC. It codes for CASSTRDRGETQYF. Using reference TRBV11-1 and TRBJ2-5 for the parts outside the CDR3, the full variable domain is EAEVAQSPRYKITEKSQAVAFWCDPISGHATLYWYRQILGQGPELLVQFQDESVVDDSQLPKDRFSAERLKGVDSTLKIQPAELGDSAMYLCASSTRDRGETQYFGPGTRLLVL.

This chain connects TRBV30 to TRBJ2-1, with unresolved D. V was cut by 2 bases and J by 5 bases, with 13 bases left in between. This CDR3 region has 14 residues. Germline CDR1 GTSNPN, CDR2 SVGIG (reference sequence). Here the CDR3 reads CAWSILNLHNEQFF. DNA of the CDR3: TGTGCCTGGAGTATACTAAATCTTCACAATGAGCAGTTCTTC.

This clone was observed a few times. The V gene is TRBV6-1, the J gene TRBJ2-7; 8 bases are a match to TRBD1. Trimming cost V 4 bases and J 0 bases; bases outside gene matches: 2. Germline V gene data show CDR1 as MNHNS and CDR2 as SASEGT. The CDR3 loop spans 14 amino acids. CDR3: CASSAGGGSYEQYF. The CDR3 coding sequence is TGTGCCAGCAGTGCAGGGGGCGGCTCCTACGAGCAGTACTTC.

The V and J genes are TRBV4-1 and TRBJ1-5; TRBD1 agrees at 10 bases. V shed 4 bases and J 7 bases; nucleotides not matched to a gene: 10. This CDR3 region has 16 residues. The germline CDR1 and CDR2 sequences are MGHRA and YSYEKL. CDR3 DNA: TGCGCCAGCAGCCCCTTCGGGACAGGGGTGCTACAGCCCCAGCATTTT. Protein: CASSPFGTGVLQPQHF.

The CDR3 spells CASSQVLHEQYF. CDR3 nucleotide sequence: TGTGCCAGCAGCCAAGTTCTCCACGAGCAGTACTTC. This chain connects TRBV14 to TRBJ2-7; D ambiguous. There are 12 residues in the CDR3. From germline, CDR1 is SGHDN and CDR2 FVKESK. Trimming shortened V by 1 base and J by 5 bases, and 6 bases separated the two germline ends.

The V gene is TRBV5-4, the J gene TRBJ1-2; 7 nucleotides line up with TRBD1. V lost 5 bases, J lost 4 bases, and 8 bases stayed unmatched. The CDR3 totals 14 residues. Germline CDR1 reads SGHNT; CDR2 reads YYREEE (reference sequence). The CDR3 DNA is TGTGCCAGCAGACTAAAGGACAGGACCTATGGCTACACCTTC. Amino acid sequence: CASRLKDRTYGYTF.

The V gene is TRBV30, the J gene TRBJ1-1; possibly TRBD1 for D (6 bases). The CDR3 covers 15 residues. Germline V gene sequence: CDR1 GTSNPN, CDR2 SVGIG (reference sequence). V was pared by 1 base and J by 1 base, with 13 bases between. Here the CDR3 DNA reads TGTGCCTGGAGTGGCAGGGGAAGGGGGAACACTGAAGCTTTCTTT. It is translated as CAWSGRGRGNTEAFF.

The chain recombines TRBV6-1 with TRBJ1-2; D is unresolved. The CDR3 extends over 13 amino acids. CDR1 is MNHNS and CDR2 is SASEGT in the germline V gene. V was clipped by 2 bases and J by 8 bases, with 12 bases between them. The CDR3: CASSEPLRWGYTF. CDR3 in DNA: TGTGCCAGCAGTGAACCCCTTAGATGGGGCTACACCTTC.

The rearrangement joins TRBV5-3 to TRBJ2-7; TRBD1 aligns across 11 bases. TRBV5-3 is an ORF for which the function is uncertain. Trimming took 3 bases from V and 5 from J; bases not matched to a gene: 19. CDR3 length: 19 residues. CDR3 DNA sequence: TGTGCCAGAAGCTCCGGGACAGGGGGTACGAATCCCCTCGTCGACGAGCAGTACTTC. It yields the protein CARSSGTGGTNPLVDEQYF.

Written as DNA, the CDR3 is TGTGCCAGCAGAACAGATAGCAATCAGCCCCAGCATTTT. Amino acids: CASRTDSNQPQHF. The V and J genes are TRBV2 and TRBJ1-5; the D is unclear. This CDR3 comprises 13 residues. Trimming pared 6 bases from V and 0 bases from J, leaving 6 bases between. Germline loops: CDR1 SNHLY, CDR2 FYNNEI.

This clone was recorded only once. V usage is TRBV11-2 and J usage is TRBJ2-1; the D gene is possibly TRBD2 (6 bases). V shed 5 bases and J shed 3 bases, with 17 bases lying between them. The CDR3 contains 16 residues. The germline V gene has CDR1 SGHAT and CDR2 FQNNGV. The chain's CDR3 is CASSRGPDYHYNEQFF. CDR3 in DNA: TGTGCCAGCAGCCGCGGACCGGACTACCACTACAATGAGCAGTTCTTC.

The chain recombines TRBV6-5 with TRBJ2-1; D ambiguous. Germline assignment: CDR1 MNHEY and CDR2 SVGAGI. Trimming left V 0 bases short and J 9 bases short, with 6 bases between. This CDR3 contains 12 residues. CDR3 protein: CASSYSTGEQFF. In nucleotides, the CDR3 is TGTGCCAGCAGTTACTCGACGGGTGAGCAGTTCTTC.

This CDR3 reads CASSFTGVQETQYF. The CDR3 region has the DNA TGTGCCAGCAGTTTTACAGGGGTCCAAGAGACCCAGTACTTC. This sequence joins TRBV7-6 and TRBJ2-5; 7 bases are a match to TRBD1. The V gene's germline CDR1 is SGHVS and CDR2 FNYEAQ. The CDR3 loop spans 14 amino acids. The ends lost 6 bases at V and 1 base at J; junction bases unmatched: 5. Using reference TRBV7-6 and TRBJ2-5 for the parts outside the CDR3, the full variable domain is GAGVSQSPRYKVTKRGQDVALRCDPISGHVSLYWYRQALGQGPEFLTYFNYEAQQDKSGLPNDRFSAERPEGSISTLTIQRTEQRDSAMYRCASSFTGVQETQYFGPGTRLLVL.

The rearrangement joins TRBV5-4 to TRBJ2-2; D remains ambiguous. The CDR3 loop spans 15 amino acids. CDR1 and CDR2 from the germline V gene are SGHNT and YYREEE (reference sequence). The ends were cut back, 5 bases at V and 6 bases at J, with 17 bases in the middle. The CDR3 reads CASRLGGLDAGELFF. The CDR3 nucleotides are TGTGCCAGCAGATTAGGCGGCCTCGACGCCGGGGAGCTGTTTTTT.